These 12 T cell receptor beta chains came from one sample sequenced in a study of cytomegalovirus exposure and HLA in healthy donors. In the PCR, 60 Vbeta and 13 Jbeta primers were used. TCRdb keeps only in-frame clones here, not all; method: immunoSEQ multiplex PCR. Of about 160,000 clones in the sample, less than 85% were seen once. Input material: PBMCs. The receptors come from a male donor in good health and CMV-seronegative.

The CDR3 DNA reads as TGTGCCAGTAGTAGGCGTAGTCGGGTCAGCTACAATGAGCAGTTCTTC. Amino acids: CASSRRSRVSYNEQFF. The chain employs TRBV19 and TRBJ2-1; D is uncertain. Germline CDR1 LNHDA, CDR2 SQIVND (reference sequence). The CDR3 runs 16 residues. V shed 4 bases and J shed 3 bases, with 16 bases lying between them.

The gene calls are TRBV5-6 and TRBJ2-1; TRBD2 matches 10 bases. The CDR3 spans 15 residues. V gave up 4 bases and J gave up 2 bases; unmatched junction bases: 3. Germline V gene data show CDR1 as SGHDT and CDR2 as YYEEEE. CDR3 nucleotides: TGTGCCAGCAGCCCGAGCGGGAGGGCCTACAATGAGCAGTTCTTC. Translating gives CASSPSGRAYNEQFF. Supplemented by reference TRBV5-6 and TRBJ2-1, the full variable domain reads DAGVTQSPTHLIKTRGQQVTLRCSPKSGHDTVSWYQQALGQGPQFIFQYYEEEERQRGNFPDRFSGHQFPNYSSELNVNALLLGDSALYLCASSPSGRAYNEQFFGPGTRLTVL.

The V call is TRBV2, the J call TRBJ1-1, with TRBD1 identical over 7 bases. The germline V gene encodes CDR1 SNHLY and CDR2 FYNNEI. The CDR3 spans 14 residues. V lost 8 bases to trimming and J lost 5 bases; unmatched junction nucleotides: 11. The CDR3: CASGNDRVLTEAFF. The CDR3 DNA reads TGTGCCAGCGGAAACGACAGGGTATTGACTGAAGCTTTCTTT.

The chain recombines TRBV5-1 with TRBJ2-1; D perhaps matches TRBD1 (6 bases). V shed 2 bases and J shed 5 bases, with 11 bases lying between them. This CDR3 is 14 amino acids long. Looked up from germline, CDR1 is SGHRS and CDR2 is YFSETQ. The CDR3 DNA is TGCGCCAGCAGCTTCCAGGGGCGGAACAATGAGCAGTTCTTC. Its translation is CASSFQGRNNEQFF. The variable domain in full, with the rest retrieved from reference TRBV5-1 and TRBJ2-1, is KAGVTQTPRYLIKTRGQQVTLSCSPISGHRSVSWYQQTPGQGLQFLFEYFSETQRNKGNFPGRFSGRQFSNSRSEMNVSTLELGDSALYLCASSFQGRNNEQFFGPGTRLTVL.

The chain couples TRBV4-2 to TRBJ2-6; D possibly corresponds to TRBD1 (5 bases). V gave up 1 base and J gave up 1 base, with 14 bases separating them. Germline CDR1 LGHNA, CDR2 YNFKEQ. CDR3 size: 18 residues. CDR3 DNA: TGTGCCAGCAGCCAAGTCGGGCAGGGTGGTTCTGGGGCCAACGTCCTGACTTTC. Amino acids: CASSQVGQGGSGANVLTF.

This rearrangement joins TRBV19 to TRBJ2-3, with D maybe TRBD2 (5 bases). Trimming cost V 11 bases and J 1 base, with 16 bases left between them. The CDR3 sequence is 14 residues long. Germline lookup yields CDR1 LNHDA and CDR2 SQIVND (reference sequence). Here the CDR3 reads CASGVRAGTDTQYF. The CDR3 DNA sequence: TGTGCCTCCGGGGTTCGAGCGGGCACAGATACGCAGTATTTT.

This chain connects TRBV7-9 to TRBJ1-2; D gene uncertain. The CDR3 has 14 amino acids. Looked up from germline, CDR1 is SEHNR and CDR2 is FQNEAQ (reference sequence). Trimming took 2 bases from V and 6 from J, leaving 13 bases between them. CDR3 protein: CASSLMAGLDGYTF. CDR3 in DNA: TGTGCCAGCAGCTTAATGGCGGGGTTAGATGGCTACACCTTC.

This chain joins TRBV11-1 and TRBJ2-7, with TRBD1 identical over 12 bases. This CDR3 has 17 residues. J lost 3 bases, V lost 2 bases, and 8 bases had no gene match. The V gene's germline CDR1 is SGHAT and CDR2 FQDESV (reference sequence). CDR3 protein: CASSLSSGQGALYEQYF. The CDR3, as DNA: TGTGCCAGCAGCTTAAGTTCGGGACAGGGGGCACTCTACGAGCAGTACTTC.

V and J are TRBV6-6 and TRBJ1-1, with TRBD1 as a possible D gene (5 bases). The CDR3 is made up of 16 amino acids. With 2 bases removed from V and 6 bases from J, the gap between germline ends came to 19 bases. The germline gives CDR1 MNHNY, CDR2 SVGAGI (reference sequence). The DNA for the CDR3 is TGTGCCAGCAGTTACCGTGGACAACAATTAACGGCTGAAGCTTTCTTT. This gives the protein CASSYRGQQLTAEAFF.

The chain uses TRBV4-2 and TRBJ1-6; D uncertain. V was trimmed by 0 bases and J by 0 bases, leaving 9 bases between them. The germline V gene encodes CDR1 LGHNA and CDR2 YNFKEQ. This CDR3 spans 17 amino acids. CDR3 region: CASSQEWRSSYNSPLHF. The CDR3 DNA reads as TGTGCCAGCAGCCAAGAATGGAGAAGCTCCTATAATTCACCCCTCCACTTT.

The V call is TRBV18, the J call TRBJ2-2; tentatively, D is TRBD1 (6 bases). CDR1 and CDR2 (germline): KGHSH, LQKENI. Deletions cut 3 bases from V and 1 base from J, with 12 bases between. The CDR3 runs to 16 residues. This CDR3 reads CASSPASGQNTGELFF. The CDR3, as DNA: TGTGCCAGCTCACCGGCCTCGGGACAGAACACCGGGGAGCTGTTTTTT. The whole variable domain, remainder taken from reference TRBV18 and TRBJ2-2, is NAGVMQNPRHLVRRRGQEARLRCSPMKGHSHVYWYRQLPEEGLKFMVYLQKENIIDESGMPKERFSAEFPKEGPSILRIQQVVRGDSAAYFCASSPASGQNTGELFFGEGSRLTVL.

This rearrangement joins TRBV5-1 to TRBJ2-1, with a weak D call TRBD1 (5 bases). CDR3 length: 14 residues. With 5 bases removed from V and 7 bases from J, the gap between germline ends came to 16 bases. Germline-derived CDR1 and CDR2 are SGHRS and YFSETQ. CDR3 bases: TGCGCCAGCAGTAGGGGATCCCTGGGTAATGAGCAGTTCTTC. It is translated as CASSRGSLGNEQFF.